The entry below describes one T cell receptor (beta chain). What it binds is not known. The V end was cut by 3 bases, the J end by 6 bases, with 17 bases between. The length of the CDR3 is 15 residues. Germline V gene sequence: CDR1 MDHEN, CDR2 SYDVKM. This specimen belongs to a study of shared clonotypes between healthy human individuals. Study-wide results and limits: Limited genetic and exposure-history diversity came from having few donors. Memory subsets had estimated richness that was generally smaller than that of naive subsets.

Generated by immunoSEQ multiplex PCR, the TCRdb table keeps only in-frame clones and is missing some. This sample has roughly 700,000 clones, with roughly 70% found just once. The chain couples TRBV28 to TRBJ1-1; D may be TRBD1 (5 bases). This TCR derives from a woman aged 25 to 39 in good health. Sequencing input: memory CD4+ T cells sorted from blood. Subset specified: CD45RA-negative fraction. The CDR3 sequence is CASSFPGPLGAEAFF. CDR3 sequence (DNA): TGTGCCAGCAGTTTTCCTGGGCCCTTGGGGGCTGAAGCTTTCTTT.